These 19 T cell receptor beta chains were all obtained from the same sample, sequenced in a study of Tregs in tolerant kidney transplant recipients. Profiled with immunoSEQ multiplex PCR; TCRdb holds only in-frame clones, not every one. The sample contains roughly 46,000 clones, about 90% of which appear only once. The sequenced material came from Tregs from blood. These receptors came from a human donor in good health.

The CDR3 reads CASGYGTSGETQYF. CDR3 sequence (DNA): TGTGCTAGTGGTTATGGGACATCGGGAGAGACCCAGTACTTC. The chain carries TRBV12-5 and TRBJ2-5; perhaps TRBD1 as D (6 bases). The V end lost 4 bases, the J end lost 4 bases, and 13 bases lay between the germline ends. CDR1 and CDR2 from the germline V gene are LGHNT and FRNRAP. This CDR3 is built from 14 residues.

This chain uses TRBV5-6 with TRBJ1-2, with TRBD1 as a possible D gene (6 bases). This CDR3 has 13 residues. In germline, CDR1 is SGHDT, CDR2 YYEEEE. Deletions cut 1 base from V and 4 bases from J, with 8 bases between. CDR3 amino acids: CASSLTGRYGYTF. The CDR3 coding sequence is TGTGCCAGCAGCTTGACAGGGCGCTATGGCTACACCTTC.

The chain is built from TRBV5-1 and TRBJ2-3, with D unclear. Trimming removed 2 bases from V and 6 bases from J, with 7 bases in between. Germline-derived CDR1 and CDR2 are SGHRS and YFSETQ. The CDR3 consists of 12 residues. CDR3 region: CASSLSRDTQYF. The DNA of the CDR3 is TGCGCCAGCAGCTTATCGCGGGATACGCAGTATTTT. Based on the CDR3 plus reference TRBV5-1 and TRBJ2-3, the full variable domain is KAGVTQTPRYLIKTRGQQVTLSCSPISGHRSVSWYQQTPGQGLQFLFEYFSETQRNKGNFPGRFSGRQFSNSRSEMNVSTLELGDSALYLCASSLSRDTQYFGPGTRLTVL.

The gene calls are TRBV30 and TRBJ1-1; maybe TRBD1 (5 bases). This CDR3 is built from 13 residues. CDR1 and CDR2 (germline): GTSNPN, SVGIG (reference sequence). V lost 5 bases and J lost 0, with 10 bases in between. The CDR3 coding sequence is TGTGCCTGGTCTAGACAGATGAACACTGAAGCTTTCTTT. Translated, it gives CAWSRQMNTEAFF.

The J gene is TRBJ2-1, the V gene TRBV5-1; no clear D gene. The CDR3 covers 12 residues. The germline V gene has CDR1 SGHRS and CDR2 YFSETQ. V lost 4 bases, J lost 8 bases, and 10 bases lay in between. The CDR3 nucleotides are TGCGCCAGCAGCACCCCGGGCGATGAGCAGTTCTTC. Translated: CASSTPGDEQFF.

The CDR3 sequence is CASSLRGGPRSYNEQFF. The CDR3 DNA follows: TGTGCCAGCAGCTTACGGGGGGGGCCGAGGTCCTACAATGAGCAGTTCTTC. The rearrangement joins TRBV11-3 to TRBJ2-1; 8 bases map to TRBD2. The V gene's germline CDR1 is SGHNT and CDR2 YENEEA. Germline trimming cut 2 bases from V and 1 base from J; bases unmatched to any gene: 7. This CDR3 is built from 17 residues.

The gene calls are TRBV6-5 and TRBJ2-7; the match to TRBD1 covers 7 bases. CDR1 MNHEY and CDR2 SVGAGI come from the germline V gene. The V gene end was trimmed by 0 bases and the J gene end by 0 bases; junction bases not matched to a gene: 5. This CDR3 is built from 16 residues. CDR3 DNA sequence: TGTGCCAGCAGTTACTCACGCAGGGGGTTCTCCTACGAGCAGTACTTC. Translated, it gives CASSYSRRGFSYEQYF.

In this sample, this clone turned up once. The CDR3 region is CASSFQGGPTYEQYF. In DNA form, the CDR3 reads TGCGCCAGCAGCTTCCAGGGGGGTCCCACCTACGAGCAGTACTTC. V and J are TRBV5-1 and TRBJ2-7; D possibly corresponds to TRBD1 (7 bases). The CDR3 spans 15 residues. Trimming took off 2 bases at V and 2 bases at J, with 14 bases between the two ends. The V gene's germline CDR1 is SGHRS and CDR2 YFSETQ.

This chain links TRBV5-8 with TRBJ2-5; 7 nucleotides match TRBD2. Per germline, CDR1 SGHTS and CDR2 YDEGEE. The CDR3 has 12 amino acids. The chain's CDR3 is CAAGERLKTQYF. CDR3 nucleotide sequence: TGTGCGGCGGGGGAGAGGTTGAAGACCCAGTACTTC.

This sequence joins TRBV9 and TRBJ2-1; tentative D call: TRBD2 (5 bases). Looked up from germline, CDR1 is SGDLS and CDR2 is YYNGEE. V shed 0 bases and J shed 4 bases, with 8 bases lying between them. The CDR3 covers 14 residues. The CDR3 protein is CASSVGGWYNEQFF. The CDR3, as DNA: TGTGCCAGCAGCGTAGGCGGGTGGTACAATGAGCAGTTCTTC. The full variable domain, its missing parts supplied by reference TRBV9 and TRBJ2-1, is DSGVTQTPKHLITATGQRVTLRCSPRSGDLSVYWYQQSLDQGLQFLIQYYNGEERAKGNILERFSAQQFPDLHSELNLSSLELGDSALYFCASSVGGWYNEQFFGPGTRLTVL.

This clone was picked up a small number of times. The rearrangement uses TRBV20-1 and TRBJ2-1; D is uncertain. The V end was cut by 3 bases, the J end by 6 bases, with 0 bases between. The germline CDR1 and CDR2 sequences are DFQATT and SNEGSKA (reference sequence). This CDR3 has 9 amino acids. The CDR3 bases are TGCAGTGCTAGCAATGAGCAGTTCTTC. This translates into CSASNEQFF.

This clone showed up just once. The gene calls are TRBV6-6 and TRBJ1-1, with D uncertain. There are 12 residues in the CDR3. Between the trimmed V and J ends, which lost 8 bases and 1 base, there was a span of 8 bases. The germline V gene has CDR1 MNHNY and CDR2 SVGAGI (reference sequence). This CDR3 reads CASRSRNTEAFF. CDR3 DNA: TGTGCCAGCCGAAGCAGGAACACTGAAGCTTTCTTT.

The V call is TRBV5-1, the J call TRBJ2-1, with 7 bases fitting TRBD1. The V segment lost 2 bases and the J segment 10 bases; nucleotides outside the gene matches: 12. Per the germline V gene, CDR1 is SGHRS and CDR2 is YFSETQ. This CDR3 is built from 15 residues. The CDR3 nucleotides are TGCGCCAGCAGCTTTTGGAGGACAGGAGGTACCGAGCAGTTCTTC. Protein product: CASSFWRTGGTEQFF.

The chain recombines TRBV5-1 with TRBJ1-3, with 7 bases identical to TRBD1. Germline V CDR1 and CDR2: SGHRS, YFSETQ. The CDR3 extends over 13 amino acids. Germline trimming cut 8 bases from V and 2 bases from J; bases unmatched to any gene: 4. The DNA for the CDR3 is TGCGCCAGTAGGGACAGACCTGGAAACACCATATATTTT. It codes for CASRDRPGNTIYF.

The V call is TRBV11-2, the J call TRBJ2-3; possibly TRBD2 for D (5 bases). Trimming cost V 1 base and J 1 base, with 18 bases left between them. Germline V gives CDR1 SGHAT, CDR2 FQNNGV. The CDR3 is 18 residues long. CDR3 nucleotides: TGTGCCAGCAGCTTAGTATCAATTGCGGGCGGACGCACAGATACGCAGTATTTT. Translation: CASSLVSIAGGRTDTQYF.

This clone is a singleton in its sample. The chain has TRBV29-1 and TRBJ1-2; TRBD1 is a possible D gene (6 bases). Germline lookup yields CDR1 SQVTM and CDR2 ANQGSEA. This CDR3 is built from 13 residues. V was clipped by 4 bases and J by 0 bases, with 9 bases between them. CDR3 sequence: CSVGSGANYGYTF. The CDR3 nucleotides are TGCAGCGTTGGATCAGGGGCTAACTATGGCTACACCTTC.

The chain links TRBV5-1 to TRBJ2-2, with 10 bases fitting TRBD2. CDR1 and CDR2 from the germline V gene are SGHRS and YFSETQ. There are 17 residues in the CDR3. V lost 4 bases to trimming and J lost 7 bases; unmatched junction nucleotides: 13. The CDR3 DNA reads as TGCGCCAGCAGCCGGGCCGACAGCGGGGGGGCCGTCGGGGAGCTGTTTTTT. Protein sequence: CASSRADSGGAVGELFF.

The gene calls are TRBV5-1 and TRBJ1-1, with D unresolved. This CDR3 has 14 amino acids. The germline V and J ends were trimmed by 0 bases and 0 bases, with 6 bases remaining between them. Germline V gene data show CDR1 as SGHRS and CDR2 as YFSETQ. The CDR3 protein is CASSLDGMNTEAFF. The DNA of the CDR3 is TGCGCCAGCAGCTTGGACGGAATGAACACTGAAGCTTTCTTT.

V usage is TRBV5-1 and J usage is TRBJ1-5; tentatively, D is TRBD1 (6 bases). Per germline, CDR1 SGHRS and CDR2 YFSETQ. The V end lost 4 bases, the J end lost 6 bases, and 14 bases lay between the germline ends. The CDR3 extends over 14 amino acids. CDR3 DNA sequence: TGCGCCAGCAGCGCGGGGGGGCCCCCTCAGCCCCAGCATTTT. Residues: CASSAGGPPQPQHF. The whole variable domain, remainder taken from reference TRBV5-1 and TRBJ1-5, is KAGVTQTPRYLIKTRGQQVTLSCSPISGHRSVSWYQQTPGQGLQFLFEYFSETQRNKGNFPGRFSGRQFSNSRSEMNVSTLELGDSALYLCASSAGGPPQPQHFGDGTRLSIL.